This TCR beta chain emerged from a study of blood T cell repertoires in COVID-19. For the study at large: Italy, Spain and the United States were the sources of the convalescent and acute COVID-19 samples.

The repertoire was sequenced with immunoSEQ multiplex PCR; TCRdb's copy has only in-frame clones and lacks some. The profile shows under 200,000 clones, about 80% of them singletons. V lost 0 bases and J lost 4, with 15 bases in between. The germline CDR1 and CDR2 sequences are LGHNA and YSLEER. The CDR3 consists of 16 residues. In assigning cohorts, the study relied on participant-reported clinical history. This TCR was sampled from a woman aged 60-75 years with acute COVID-19. V usage is TRBV4-3 and J usage is TRBJ2-5, with D maybe TRBD2 (5 bases). The sequencing input was PBMCs or T cells enriched from blood (not recorded which). The CDR3 bases are TGCGCCAGCAGCCAAGATTGGACCCGGGGTTCAGAGACCCAGTACTTC. The encoded protein is CASSQDWTRGSETQYF.